The present TCR beta chain was sequenced within a study of blood T cell repertoires in COVID-19. About the research overall: Italy, Spain and the United States were the sources of the convalescent and acute COVID-19 samples. PBMCs, B-cell-depleted T cells, or T cells provided the cDNA or gDNA that made up the material.

In the original analysis: Estimated nucleated cell counts came from reference gene primer amplification. Measured with immunoSEQ multiplex PCR; TCRdb has only the in-frame clones, and not every one. V, J and clone size reflect that table, while D and trimming were determined from the DNA. The table has 300,000 or so clones, more than 75% seen once. The CDR3 sequence is 13 residues long. V lost 6 bases to trimming and J lost 4 bases, with 10 bases between them. Germline loops: CDR1 MNHEY, CDR2 SVGAGI. This clonotype was obtained from a middle-aged woman who had recovered from COVID-19. The sequenced material came from peripheral blood. The gene calls are TRBV6-5 and TRBJ1-5; D may be TRBD1 (5 bases). The CDR3 here is CASRGRENQPQHF. CDR3 bases: TGTGCCAGCAGGGGCAGGGAAAATCAGCCCCAGCATTTT.